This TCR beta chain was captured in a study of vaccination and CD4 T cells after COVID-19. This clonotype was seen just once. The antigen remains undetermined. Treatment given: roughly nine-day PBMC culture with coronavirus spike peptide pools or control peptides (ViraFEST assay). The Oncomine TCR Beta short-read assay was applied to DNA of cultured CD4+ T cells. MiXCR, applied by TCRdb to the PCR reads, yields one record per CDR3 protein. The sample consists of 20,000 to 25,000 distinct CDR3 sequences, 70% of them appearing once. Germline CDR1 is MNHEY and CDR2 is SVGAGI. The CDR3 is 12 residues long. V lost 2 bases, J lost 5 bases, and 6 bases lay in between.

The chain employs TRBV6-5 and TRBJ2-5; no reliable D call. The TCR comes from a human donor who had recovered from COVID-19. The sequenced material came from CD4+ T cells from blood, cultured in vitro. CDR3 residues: CASSYAEETQYF. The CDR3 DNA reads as TGTGCCAGCAGTTACGCCGAGGAGACCCAGTACTTC.